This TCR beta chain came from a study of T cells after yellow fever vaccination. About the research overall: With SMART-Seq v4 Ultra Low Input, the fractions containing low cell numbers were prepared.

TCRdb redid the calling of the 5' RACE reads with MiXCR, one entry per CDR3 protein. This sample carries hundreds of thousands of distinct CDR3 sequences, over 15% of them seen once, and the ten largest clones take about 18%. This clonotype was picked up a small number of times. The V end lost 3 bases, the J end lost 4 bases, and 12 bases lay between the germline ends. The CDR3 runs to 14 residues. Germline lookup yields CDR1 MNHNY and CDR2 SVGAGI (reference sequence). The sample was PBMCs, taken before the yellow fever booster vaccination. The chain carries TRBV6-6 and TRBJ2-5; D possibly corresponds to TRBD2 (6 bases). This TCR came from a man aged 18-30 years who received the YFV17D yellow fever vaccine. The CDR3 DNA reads TGTGCCAGCAGTTATGGCGGGAAGGCAGAGACCCAGTACTTC. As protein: CASSYGGKAETQYF.